The clone carrying this T cell receptor (beta chain) was observed once. This record belongs to a study of blood T cell repertoires in COVID-19. The CDR3 is 15 amino acids. Germline assignment: CDR1 KGHSH and CDR2 LQKENI. V lost 2 bases to trimming and J lost 0 bases, with 8 bases between them. Per the authors' pipeline: Estimated nucleated cell counts came from reference gene primer amplification. Here immunoSEQ multiplex PCR was the method, and the copy in TCRdb shows in-frame clones only, minus some. The V and J calls and clone size were taken over from that table, and D and trimming were inferred from the DNA. The data contain about 250,000 clones, about 88% of them singletons.

The source material was PBMCs or T cells enriched from blood (not recorded which). The TCR originated in a woman in her forties or fifties who had recovered from COVID-19. This sequence joins TRBV18 and TRBJ2-1; no reliable D call. CDR3 nucleotide sequence: TGTGCCAGCTCACCAGCTGCGTACTCCTACAATGAGCAGTTCTTC. This codes for CASSPAAYSYNEQFF.